This T cell receptor beta chain originates from a study of T cell changes during pregnancy in multiple sclerosis. Here immunoSEQ multiplex PCR was the method, and the copy in TCRdb shows in-frame clones only, minus some. Of approximately 90,000 clones listed, approximately 93% are singletons. The CDR3 runs to 15 residues. Germline CDR1 is LNHDA and CDR2 is SQIVND (reference sequence). Trimming cost V 5 bases and J 4 bases, with 17 bases left between them. The specimen was peripheral blood, collected in the first trimester of pregnancy. The clonotype comes from a female donor with multiple sclerosis, enrolled in a pregnancy study. The genes are TRBV19 and TRBJ1-2; D possibly corresponds to TRBD1 (5 bases). The CDR3 spells CASSAKIQVSYGYTF. The DNA for the CDR3 is TGTGCCAGTAGTGCAAAGATACAGGTCTCCTATGGCTACACCTTC.